This T cell receptor (beta chain) emerged from a study of technical replicates of blood from several donors (dated by TCRdb to the late 2010s). Taken from the germline V gene (reference sequence), the CDR1 and CDR2 loops are MNHNY and SVGAGI. V is cut back by 6 bases and J by 3 bases, with 10 bases in the junction unmatched. The CDR3 has 15 amino acids, counting the end cysteine and phenylalanine. This entry keeps only the CDR3 DNA: 45 bases, framed from base 1. Libraries were built with the immunoSEQ multiplex PCR assay. Here the immuneACCESS table is served through TCRdb, limited to in-frame sequences with V and J called. Missing clones are a known gap in these copies; in checked studies unresolved V genes cover under half, and the rest lacks a known reason. The sample records over 10,000 clones, around 86% of which are singletons. The ten most abundant clones make up more than 9.5% of the sample.

This clone was recorded once. Its antigen has not been determined. No base-level quality is on record; no much larger clone is a single base apart. This clonotype was sampled from a human donor in good health. The sequenced sample was PBMCs. The chain couples TRBV6-6 to TRBJ2-7; TRBD2 lines up with 8 middle nucleotides. CDR3 reads: CASSPRRAGGYEQYF. The DNA sequence is TGTGCCAGCAGCCCGCGCCGTGCGGGAGGCTACGAGCAGTACTTC.